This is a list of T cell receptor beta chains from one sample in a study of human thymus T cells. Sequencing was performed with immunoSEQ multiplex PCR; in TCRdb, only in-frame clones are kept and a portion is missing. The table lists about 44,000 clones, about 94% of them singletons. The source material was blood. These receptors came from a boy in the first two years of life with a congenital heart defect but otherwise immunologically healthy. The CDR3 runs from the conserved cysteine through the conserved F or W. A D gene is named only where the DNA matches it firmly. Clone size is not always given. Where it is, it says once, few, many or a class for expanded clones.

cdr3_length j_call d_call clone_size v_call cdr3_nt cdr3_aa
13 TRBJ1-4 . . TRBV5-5 TGTGCCAGCAGCTTGATGGGCAATGAAAAACTGTTTTTT CASSLMGNEKLFF
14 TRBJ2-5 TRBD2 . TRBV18 TGTGCCAGCTCACTGACTAGCGGCCAAGAGACCCAGTACTTC CASSLTSGQETQYF
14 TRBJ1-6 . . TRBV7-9 TGTGCCAGCAGCTCCGGGCCAAGGGTTTCACCCCTCCACTTT CASSSGPRVSPLHF
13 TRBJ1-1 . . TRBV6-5 TGTGCCAGCAGTTACCGTCGGGACACTGAAGCTTTCTTT CASSYRRDTEAFF
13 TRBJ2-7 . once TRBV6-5 TGTGCCAGCAGTTACAGGCAGGCCTACGAGCAGTACTTC CASSYRQAYEQYF
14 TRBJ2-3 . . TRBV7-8 TGTGCCAGCAGCTTAGACAGGGGCACAGATACGCAGTATTTT CASSLDRGTDTQYF
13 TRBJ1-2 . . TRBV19 TGTGCCAGTAGATCGGGGCAGAGCTATGGCTACACCTTC CASRSGQSYGYTF
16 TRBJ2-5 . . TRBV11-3 TGTGCCAGCAGCCCAAGGCACAGGGTGGAAGGAGAGACCCAGTACTTC CASSPRHRVEGETQYF
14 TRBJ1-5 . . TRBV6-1 TGTGCCAGCAGTGGTGGAAATAGCAATCAGCCCCAGCATTTT CASSGGNSNQPQHF
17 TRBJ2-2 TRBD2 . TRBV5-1 TGCGCCAGCAGCCTGGCCGGGACTAGCGATAACACCGGGGAGCTGTTTTTT CASSLAGTSDNTGELFF
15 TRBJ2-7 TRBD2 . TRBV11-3 TGTGCCAGCAGCTCGCCGAGCGGGGATTCCTACGAGCAGTACTTC CASSSPSGDSYEQYF
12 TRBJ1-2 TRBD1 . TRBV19 TGTGCCAGTAGTATAGCAGGGGGTGGCTACACCTTC CASSIAGGGYTF
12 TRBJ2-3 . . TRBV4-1 TGCGCCAGCAGCCAAAGCACAGATACGCAGTATTTT CASSQSTDTQYF
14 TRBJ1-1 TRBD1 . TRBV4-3 TGCGCCAGCAGCCCGGGACAGTCGAACACTGAAGCTTTCTTT CASSPGQSNTEAFF
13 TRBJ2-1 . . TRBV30 TGTGCCTGGAGCCGGCGCGGATACAATGAGCAGTTCTTC CAWSRRGYNEQFF
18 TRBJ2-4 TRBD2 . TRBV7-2 TGTGCCAGCAGTCGGACTAGCGGGGGGGCCAAAGCCAAAAACATTCAGTACTTC CASSRTSGGAKAKNIQYF
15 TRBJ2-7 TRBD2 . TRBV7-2 TGTGCCAGCAGCTTAGAAGCCGGGGGGGTTTACGAGCAGTACTTC CASSLEAGGVYEQYF
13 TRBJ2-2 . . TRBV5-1 TGCGCCAGCAGCTTGGACAGCGGCGGGGAGCTGTTTTTT CASSLDSGGELFF
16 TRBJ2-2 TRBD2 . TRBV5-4 TGTGCCAGCAGCTTGGGGAGCGGGGGGGCCGCCGGGGAGCTGTTTTTT CASSLGSGGAAGELFF
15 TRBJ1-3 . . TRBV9 TGTGCCAGCAGCGAGGTTCCGAGCTCTGGAAACACCATATATTTT CASSEVPSSGNTIYF
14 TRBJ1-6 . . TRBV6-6 TGTGCCAGCAGGCCGGGGACCCATAATTCACCCCTCCACTTT CASRPGTHNSPLHF
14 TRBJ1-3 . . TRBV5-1 TGCGCCAGCAGCTTCGAGGGTTCTGGAAACACCATATATTTT CASSFEGSGNTIYF
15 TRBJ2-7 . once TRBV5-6 TGTGCCAGCAGCTACGTCAGTTCGCCATCCTACGAGCAGTACTTC CASSYVSSPSYEQYF
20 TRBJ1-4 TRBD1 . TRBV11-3 TGTGCCAGCAGCTTAGAGTGGGACAGGGGGCCATCATCCCGTAATGAAAAACTGTTTTTT CASSLEWDRGPSSRNEKLFF
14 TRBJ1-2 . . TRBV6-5 TGTGCCAGCAGTAGACAGGTTTCTAACTATGGCTACACCTTC CASSRQVSNYGYTF
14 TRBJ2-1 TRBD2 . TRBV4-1 TGCGCCAGCAGACTGGGACTAGCTGCCAATGAGCAGTTCTTC CASRLGLAANEQFF
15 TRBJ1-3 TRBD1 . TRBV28 TGTGCCAGCAGAAAGGGACAGGGGGTCGCGGACACCATATATTTT CASRKGQGVADTIYF
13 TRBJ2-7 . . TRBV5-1 TGCGCCAGCAGCTTGAGAGCCGGCTACGAGCAGTACTTC CASSLRAGYEQYF
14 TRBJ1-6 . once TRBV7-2 TGTGCCAGCAGCTTAGTACAAGGAGGGTCACCCCTCCACTTT CASSLVQGGSPLHF
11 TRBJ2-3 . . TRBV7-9 TGTGCCAGCAGCTCAACAGATACGCAGTATTTT CASSSTDTQYF
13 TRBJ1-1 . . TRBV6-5 TGTGCCAGCAGTTACCGGGGGGCCGCTGAAGCTTTCTTT CASSYRGAAEAFF
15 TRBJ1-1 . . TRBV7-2 TGTGCCAGCAGCTTATCGACACCGGAGTACACTGAAGCTTTCTTT CASSLSTPEYTEAFF
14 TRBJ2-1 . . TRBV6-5 TGTGCCAGCAGTTACGGAGAGCGCTACAATGAGCAGTTCTTC CASSYGERYNEQFF
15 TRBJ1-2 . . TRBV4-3 TGCGCCAGCAGCCAAGACTACAGGGTAGGGTATGGCTACACCTTC CASSQDYRVGYGYTF
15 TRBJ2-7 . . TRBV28 TGTGCCAGCAGAAGGCGGGCCTTTAATTCCTACGAGCAGTACTTC CASRRRAFNSYEQYF
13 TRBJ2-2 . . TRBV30 TGTGCCTGGACCCCGGTTTACACCGGGGAGCTGTTTTTT CAWTPVYTGELFF
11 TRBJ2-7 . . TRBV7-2 TGTGCCAGCAGCTGGTCCTACGAGCAGTACTTC CASSWSYEQYF
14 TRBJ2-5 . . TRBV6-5 TGTGCCAGCAGTTACTCTACGGGGAGGGAGACCCAGTACTTC CASSYSTGRETQYF
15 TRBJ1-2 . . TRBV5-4 TGTGCCAGCAGCTTGGGGGGACATCGAGTCTATGGCTACACCTTC CASSLGGHRVYGYTF
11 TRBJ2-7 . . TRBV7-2 TGTGCCAGCAGCGCAGCCTACGAGCAGTACTTC CASSAAYEQYF
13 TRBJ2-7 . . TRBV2 TGTGCCAGCAGTGGAATGGGGGTCTACGAGCAGTACTTC CASSGMGVYEQYF
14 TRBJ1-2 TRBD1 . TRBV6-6 TGTGCCAGCAGTTACCGGACAGGGGGCGCTGGCTACACCTTC CASSYRTGGAGYTF
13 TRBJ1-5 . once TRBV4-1 TGCGCCAGCAGCCAAGAAGGGATTCAGCCCCAGCATTTT CASSQEGIQPQHF
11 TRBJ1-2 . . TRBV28 TGTGCCAGCAGTTTGTGGTATGGCTACACCTTC CASSLWYGYTF
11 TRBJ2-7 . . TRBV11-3 TGTGCCAGCAGCCCGGGTGCAGGGCAGTACTTC CASSPGAGQYF
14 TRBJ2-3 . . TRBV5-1 TGCGCCAGCAGCTTGGGTTCGCCCTTAGATACGCAGTATTTT CASSLGSPLDTQYF
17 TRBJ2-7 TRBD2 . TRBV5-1 TGCGCCAGCAGCTTGGCCGGGGGGGGGCCGAGCTCCTACGAGCAGTACTTC CASSLAGGGPSSYEQYF
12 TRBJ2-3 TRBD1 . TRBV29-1 TGCAGCGTGGGACAGGGGAGAGATACGCAGTATTTT CSVGQGRDTQYF